This T cell receptor beta chain came from a study of T cells in Graves' hyperthyroidism and ophthalmopathy. Study in general: The blood sample was taken at first diagnosis, before treatment began.

CDR1 is LGHDT, CDR2 YNNKEL, per germline (reference sequence). With 0 bases removed from V and 6 bases from J, the gap between germline ends came to 12 bases. There are 14 residues in the CDR3. Every diagnosis used clinical symptoms, serum thyroxine and TRAb, thyroid ultrasound and orbital computed tomography. TCR beta CDR3 region amplification was performed from RNA transcripts. The primer set for the first-round RT-PCR of the TCR CDR3 was HTBI. TCRdb re-analysed the multiplex PCR reads in MiXCR, keeping a single row per CDR3 protein. The sample lists 390,000 or so distinct CDR3 sequences, roughly 14% seen once, with 13% in the top ten.

The TCR sequence derives from a man younger than 30 with Graves' ophthalmopathy. Source material: blood. V is TRBV3-1 and J is TRBJ2-7; D possibly corresponds to TRBD2 (5 bases). CDR3 protein: CASSQDSGIGEQYF. In DNA, the CDR3 is TGTGCCAGCAGCCAAGATTCCGGGATAGGCGAGCAGTACTTC.